The table lists the clone carrying this T cell receptor beta chain with a count of one. These data are taken from a study of blood T cell repertoires in COVID-19. This CDR3 spans 16 amino acids. CDR1 is SGHNT, CDR2 YYREEE, per germline (reference sequence). Trimming took off 1 base at V and 3 bases at J, with 13 bases between the two ends. Clones were read by immunoSEQ multiplex PCR, and TCRdb kept only the in-frame ones, dropping some. The table lists 400,000 to 500,000 clones, 70% to 90% of them singletons, with over 1.5% in the top ten. This receptor was identified in a woman aged 40 to 49 who had recovered from COVID-19. The J gene is TRBJ2-2, the V gene TRBV5-4, with D unclear. The specimen was PBMCs or T cells enriched from blood (not recorded which). The CDR3 spells CASSLNYRSDTGELFF. The CDR3 DNA reads as TGTGCCAGCAGCTTGAACTATCGGTCTGACACCGGGGAGCTGTTTTTT. The full variable domain, with the rest looked up from reference TRBV5-4 and TRBJ2-2, is ETGVTQSPTHLIKTRGQQVTLRCSSQSGHNTVSWYQQALGQGPQFIFQYYREEENGRGNFPPRFSGLQFPNYSSELNVNALELDDSALYLCASSLNYRSDTGELFFGEGSRLTVL.